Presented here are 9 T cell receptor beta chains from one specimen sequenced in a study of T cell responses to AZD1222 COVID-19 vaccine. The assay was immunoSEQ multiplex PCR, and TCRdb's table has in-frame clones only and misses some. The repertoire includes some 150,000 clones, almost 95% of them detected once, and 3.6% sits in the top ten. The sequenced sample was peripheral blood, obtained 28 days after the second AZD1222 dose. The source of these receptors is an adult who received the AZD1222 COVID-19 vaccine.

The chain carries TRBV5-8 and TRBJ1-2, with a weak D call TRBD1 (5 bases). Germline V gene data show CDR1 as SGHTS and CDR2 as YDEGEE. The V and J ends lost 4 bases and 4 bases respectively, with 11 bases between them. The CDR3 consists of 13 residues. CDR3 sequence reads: CASSLGGAYGYTF. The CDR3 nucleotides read TGTGCCAGCAGCCTGGGTGGGGCCTATGGCTACACCTTC.

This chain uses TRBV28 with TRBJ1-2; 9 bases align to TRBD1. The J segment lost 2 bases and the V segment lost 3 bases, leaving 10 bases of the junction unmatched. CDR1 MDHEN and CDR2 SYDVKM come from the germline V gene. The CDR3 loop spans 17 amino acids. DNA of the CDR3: TGTGCCAGCAGTTTGGAGGTGGGGACAGGGTGGAACTATGGCTACACCTTC. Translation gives CASSLEVGTGWNYGYTF.

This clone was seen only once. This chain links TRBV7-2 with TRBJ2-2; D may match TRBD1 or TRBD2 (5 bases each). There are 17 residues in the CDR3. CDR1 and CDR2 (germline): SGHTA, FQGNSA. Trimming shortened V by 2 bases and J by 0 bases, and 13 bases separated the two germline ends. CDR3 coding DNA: TGTGCCAGCAGCTTACCCCCCGGGACGGCGAACACCGGGGAGCTGTTTTTT. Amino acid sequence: CASSLPPGTANTGELFF. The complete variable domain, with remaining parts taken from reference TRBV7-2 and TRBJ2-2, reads GAGVSQSPSNKVTEKGKDVELRCDPISGHTALYWYRQSLGQGLEFLIYFQGNSAPDKSGLPSDRFSAERTGGSVSTLTIQRTQQEDSAVYLCASSLPPGTANTGELFFGEGSRLTVL.

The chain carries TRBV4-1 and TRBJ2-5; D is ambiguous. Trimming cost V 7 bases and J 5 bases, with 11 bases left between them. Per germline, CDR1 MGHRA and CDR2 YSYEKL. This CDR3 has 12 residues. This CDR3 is CASIATPETQYF. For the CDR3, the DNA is TGCGCCAGCATCGCAACACCTGAGACCCAGTACTTC.

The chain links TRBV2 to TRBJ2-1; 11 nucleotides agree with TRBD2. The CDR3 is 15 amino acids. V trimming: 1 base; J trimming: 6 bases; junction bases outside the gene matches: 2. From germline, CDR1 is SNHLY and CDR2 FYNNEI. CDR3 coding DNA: TGTGCCAGCAGTGAAGGGGGGACTAGCGGCAATGAGCAGTTCTTC. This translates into CASSEGGTSGNEQFF.

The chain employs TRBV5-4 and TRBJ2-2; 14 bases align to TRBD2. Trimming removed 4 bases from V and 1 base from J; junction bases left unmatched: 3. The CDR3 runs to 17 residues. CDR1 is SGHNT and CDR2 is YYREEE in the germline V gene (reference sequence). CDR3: CASSRGTSGRNTGELFF. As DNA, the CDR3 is TGTGCCAGCAGCCGGGGGACTAGCGGGAGGAACACCGGGGAGCTGTTTTTT.

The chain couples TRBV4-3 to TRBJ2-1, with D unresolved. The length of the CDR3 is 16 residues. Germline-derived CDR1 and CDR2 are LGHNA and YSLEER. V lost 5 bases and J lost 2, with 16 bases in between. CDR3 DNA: TGCGCCAGCAGCGCTATGTCGGCCCGGGCCTACAATGAGCAGTTCTTC. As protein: CASSAMSARAYNEQFF.

For the CDR3, the DNA is TGTGCCAGCAGTCTCGATAACAGGGTTCAACTGTTTTTT. It specifies CASSLDNRVQLFF. The V gene is TRBV7-9, the J gene TRBJ1-4; perhaps TRBD1 as D (6 bases). V lost 6 bases and J 12 bases, leaving 17 bases between the germline ends. Germline loops: CDR1 SEHNR, CDR2 FQNEAQ (reference sequence). This CDR3 comprises 13 residues.

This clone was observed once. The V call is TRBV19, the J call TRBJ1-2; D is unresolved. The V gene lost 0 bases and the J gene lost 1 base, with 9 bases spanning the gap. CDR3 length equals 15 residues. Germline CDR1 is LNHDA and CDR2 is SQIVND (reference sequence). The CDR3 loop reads CASSIDDRYNYGYTF. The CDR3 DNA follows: TGTGCCAGTAGTATAGACGACCGCTATAACTATGGCTACACCTTC.